This T cell receptor (beta chain) stems from a study of beta chain features in type 1 diabetes. As for the study in general: In age, gender and cell yields, patients were similar to healthy donors.

This clone was counted between two and nine times. The antigen is undetermined. The V gene's germline CDR1 is LGHNA and CDR2 YSLEER. The CDR3 has 16 amino acids. V shed 4 bases and J shed 1 base, with 16 bases lying between them. Markers CD45RO/CCR7/CD25/CD127/CD95/CD27 served to sort CD4+ naive, central memory, regulatory and stem cell-like memory cells. Study results and caveats: Significant though moderate, a shortening of TCRB CDR3s appeared in all four CD4+ subsets of Type 1 diabetes patients. Junctions at VDJ sites from type 1 diabetes patients had fewer insertions and more deletions.

As every portion of the isolated RNA was reverse transcribed, the sequencing read expressed TCRB transcripts. Average reads for naive, central memory and regulatory T cell samples were about 3.57 million. The assay was immunoSEQ multiplex PCR, and TCRdb's table has in-frame clones only and misses some. This table has roughly 160,000 clones, approximately 8% appearing once. The chain recombines TRBV4-3 with TRBJ1-1; D not resolved. The sequencing input was central memory CD4+ T cells from blood. This sequence originates from a woman aged 40 to 50 with type 1 diabetes. The CDR3 protein is CASSRSAVVRNTEAFF. CDR3 coding DNA: TGCGCCAGCAGCCGGTCGGCGGTCGTAAGGAACACTGAAGCTTTCTTT.